This T cell receptor beta chain was sequenced in a study of molecular identifiers for immune sequencing clone quantification. Preparation methods for the bulk TCR libraries were those previously described, with listed TCR primers. TCRdb used MiXCR to reprocess the PCR reads, holding one entry per CDR3 protein. The sample records about 640,000 distinct CDR3 sequences, just under 20% being singletons. About this clonotype itself: Its ends do not fully match the called genes, so a read error is possible.

Sorted naive CD8 T cells, roughly 19,000 to 1,000,000, were sequenced from 10%, 30% or 50% RNA. Sorted naive CD8 T cells were those defined as CD8+CD4-CCR7+CD45RA+. Sequenced input: naive CD8+ T cells from blood, with Jurkat cell RNA spiked in. Subset indicated: FACS-sorted CD8+CD4-CCR7+CD45RA+ naive T cells. The clonotype comes from a human donor in good health. Some libraries in this study had Jurkat cell RNA spiked in.

The CDR3 region has the DNA TGTGCCGGTAGTCACGGCACATATAGCAATCAGCCCCAGCATTTT. Translation: CAGSHGTYSNQPQHF. The genes are TRBV19 and TRBJ1-5; D is unresolved. Germline V lookup: CDR1 LNHDA, CDR2 SQIVND (reference sequence). This CDR3 comprises 15 residues.